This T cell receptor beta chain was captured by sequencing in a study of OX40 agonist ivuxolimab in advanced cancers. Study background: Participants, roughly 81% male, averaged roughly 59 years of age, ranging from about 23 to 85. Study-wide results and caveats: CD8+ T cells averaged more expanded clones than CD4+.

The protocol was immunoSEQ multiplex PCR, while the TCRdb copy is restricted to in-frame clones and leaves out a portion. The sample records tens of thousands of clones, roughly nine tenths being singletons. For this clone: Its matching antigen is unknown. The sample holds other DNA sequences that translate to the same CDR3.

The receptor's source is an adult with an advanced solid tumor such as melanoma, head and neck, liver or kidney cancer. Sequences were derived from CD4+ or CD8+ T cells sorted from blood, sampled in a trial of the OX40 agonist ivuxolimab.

The CDR3 coding sequence is TGCGCCAGCAGCTTGACTAGCGGGGAAACCGGGGAGCTGTTTTTT. This codes for CASSLTSGETGELFF. The chain couples TRBV5-1 to TRBJ2-2; 10 bases are a match to TRBD2. The CDR3 consists of 15 residues. Per germline, CDR1 SGHRS and CDR2 YFSETQ. V was pared by 1 base and J by 5 bases, with 2 bases of the junction left unmatched.